These 15 T cell receptor beta chains came from one sample sequenced in a study of human T cells and chemical hapten exposure. Time point specified: patch test 2, 6 weeks after DPC sensitization. Regarding treatment: therapeutic diphenylcyclopropenone sensitization with weekly scalp DPC. TCRdb recomputed calls from the RACE reads with MiXCR, one row per CDR3 protein. The data hold 330,000 or so distinct CDR3 sequences, with about 6% observed a single time. Sequences were derived from whole blood, sampled in connection with sensitization to the hapten diphenylcyclopropenone (DPC). These receptors were obtained from a young woman with alopecia areata. Some clones in this sample may be carry-over from other donors' samples.

This clonotype was seen at least ten times. The rearrangement links TRBV6-5 to TRBJ1-1; tentative D call: TRBD1 (5 bases). The CDR3 extends over 16 amino acids. V lost 3 bases to trimming and J lost 1 base, with 15 bases between them. CDR1 and CDR2 (germline): MNHEY, SVGAGI. For the CDR3, the DNA is TGTGCCAGCAGTTATTCGTCCGGGGGAGCGAACACTGAAGCTTTCTTT. Translating gives CASSYSSGGANTEAFF.

In this sample, this clonotype turned up a few times. The chain has TRBV7-9 and TRBJ1-6; TRBD1 is a possible D gene (5 bases). V shed 5 bases and J shed 3 bases, with 11 bases lying between them. Germline V gene lookup returns CDR1 SEHNR and CDR2 FQNEAQ (reference sequence). The CDR3 has 15 residues. CDR3 coding DNA: TGTGCCAGCAGCCTGACAGTTAACTATAATTCACCCCTCCACTTT. It codes for CASSLTVNYNSPLHF.

This clonotype was seen ten or more times. This chain connects TRBV3-1 to TRBJ2-1; the D gene is possibly TRBD2 (6 bases). The CDR3 totals 16 residues. Trimming pared 0 bases from V and 7 bases from J, leaving 16 bases between. Germline V gene data show CDR1 as LGHDT and CDR2 as YNNKEL (reference sequence). CDR3 sequence (DNA): TGTGCCAGCAGCCAAGACAAGTACGAGGGGAGGAATGAGCAGTTCTTC. This encodes CASSQDKYEGRNEQFF.

This clonotype was observed a few times. The CDR3, as DNA: TGCAGTGCTAGAGCTAGCGGGGGGGTTAGAGATGAGCAGTTCTTC. Protein sequence: CSARASGGVRDEQFF. This rearrangement joins TRBV20-1 to TRBJ2-1; 12 positions match TRBD2. V was clipped by 1 base and J by 8 bases; unmatched bases: 6. CDR3 length equals 15 residues. The germline V gene has CDR1 DFQATT and CDR2 SNEGSKA (reference sequence).

The V and J genes are TRBV6-2 or TRBV6-3 and TRBJ2-1, with 7 bases matching TRBD1. The CDR3 is 15 residues long. The germline gives CDR1 MNHEY, CDR2 SVGEGT. V lost 5 bases and J lost 3; bases outside the gene matches: 7. The DNA for the CDR3 is TGTGCCAGCAGTAACCCCGGGACAGACTACAATGAGCAGTTCTTC. It codes for CASSNPGTDYNEQFF.

This clonotype was counted a few times. The chain combines TRBV7-9 with TRBJ2-5; a weak D match, TRBD2 (5 bases). The germline CDR1 and CDR2 sequences are SEHNR and FQNEAQ (reference sequence). V dropped 4 bases and J dropped 4 bases, with 13 bases sitting between them. The CDR3 has 14 amino acids. CDR3 sequence reads: CASSSVDRGETQYF. CDR3 nucleotides: TGTGCCAGCAGCTCGGTGGACCGGGGAGAGACCCAGTACTTC.

The chain employs TRBV20-1 and TRBJ2-7, with TRBD1 identical over 9 bases. Trimming at V came to 1 base and at J to 3 bases, leaving 7 bases not matched to a gene. Germline lookup yields CDR1 DFQATT and CDR2 SNEGSKA (reference sequence). The CDR3 sequence is 15 residues long. CDR3 residues: CSARGTGDVIYEQYF. The CDR3 region has the DNA TGCAGTGCTAGAGGGACAGGGGACGTAATCTACGAGCAGTACTTC.

This clonotype was recorded a few times. The J gene is TRBJ1-6, the V gene TRBV7-9; D is ambiguous. V lost 5 bases and J lost 9, with 17 bases in between. The germline V gene has CDR1 SEHNR and CDR2 FQNEAQ (reference sequence). This CDR3 region has 15 residues. CDR3 DNA: TGTGCCAGCAGCCCCGGACTCACCTGGGGTTCACCCCTCCACTTT. Amino acid sequence: CASSPGLTWGSPLHF.

This clonotype was seen many times. The CDR3 loop reads CASSRRTGFNGYTF. CDR3 nucleotides: TGTGCCAGCAGCCGCCGGACAGGGTTCAATGGCTACACCTTC. The chain carries TRBV4-2 and TRBJ1-2; TRBD1 matches 8 bases. Trimming cost V 4 bases and J 6 bases; bases outside gene matches: 7. Germline CDR1 and CDR2: LGHNA and YNFKEQ. CDR3 length: 14 amino acids.

V and J are TRBV4-3 and TRBJ1-1, with no clear D. The germline gives CDR1 LGHNA, CDR2 YSLEER. V lost 1 base to trimming and J lost 0 bases, with 12 bases between them. The CDR3 is 16 amino acids. CDR3 loop: CASSQVLDGMNTEAFF. In nucleotides, the CDR3 is TGCGCCAGCAGCCAAGTCCTGGACGGGATGAACACTGAAGCTTTCTTT.

This clonotype has only a few counts. V gene TRBV4-1 combines with J gene TRBJ1-1; D ambiguous. Per germline, CDR1 MGHRA and CDR2 YSYEKL. The CDR3 covers 16 residues. V lost 1 base, J lost 0 bases, and 12 bases lay in between. The CDR3 reads CASSQVERTVNTEAFF. Here the CDR3 DNA reads TGCGCCAGCAGCCAAGTTGAGCGAACAGTGAACACTGAAGCTTTCTTT.

This clonotype was detected ten times or more. The chain recombines TRBV20-1 with TRBJ1-1; no reliable D call. The germline CDR1 and CDR2 sequences are DFQATT and SNEGSKA (reference sequence). This CDR3 comprises 12 residues. V was cut by 3 bases and J by 6 bases, with 11 bases left in between. The CDR3 region has the DNA TGCAGTGCTAGGGGCTCCGGCCCTGAAGCTTTCTTT. It yields the protein CSARGSGPEAFF.

Ten or more counts support this clonotype. For the CDR3, the DNA is TGTGCAAGTCGCTTAGCGCCTTTGGGCGGAAAATCCCTCAACTATGGCTACACCTTC. It codes for CASRLAPLGGKSLNYGYTF. The rearrangement uses TRBV12-2 and TRBJ1-2; the D call TRBD1 from the table was never checked on the DNA. TRBV12-2 is tagged as a pseudogene. This CDR3 has 19 residues.

As for this clonotype: This clone may be a read error of a much larger clone one base away. The chain employs TRBV4-3 and TRBJ1-4; D not resolved. The CDR3 sequence is 15 residues long. The germline V and J ends were trimmed by 4 bases and 11 bases, with 20 bases remaining between them. CDR1 LGHNA and CDR2 YSLEER come from the germline V gene. CDR3 coding DNA: TGCGCCAGCAGCCGATTGCTGGCTATGGAAGATAAACTGTTTTTT. This encodes CASSRLLAMEDKLFF.

This clonotype was found a few times. The rearrangement links TRBV12-3 or TRBV12-4 to TRBJ2-7, with 8 bases that match TRBD1. The CDR3 has 12 amino acids. V gave up 5 bases and J gave up 6 bases; unmatched junction bases: 3. In DNA form, the CDR3 reads TGTGCCAGCAGTGGACAGGGAGGCGAGCAGTACTTC. Its translation: CASSGQGGEQYF.